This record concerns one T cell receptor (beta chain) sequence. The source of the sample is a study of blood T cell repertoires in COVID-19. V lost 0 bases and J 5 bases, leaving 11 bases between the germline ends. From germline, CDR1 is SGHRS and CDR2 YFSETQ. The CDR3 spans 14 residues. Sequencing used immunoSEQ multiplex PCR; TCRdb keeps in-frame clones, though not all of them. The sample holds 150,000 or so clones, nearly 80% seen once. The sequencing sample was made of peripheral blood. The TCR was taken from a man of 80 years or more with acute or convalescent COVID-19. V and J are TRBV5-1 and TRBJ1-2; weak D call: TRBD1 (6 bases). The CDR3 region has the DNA TGCGCCAGCAGCTTGGGAGGGGGTCAGTATGGCTACACCTTC. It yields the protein CASSLGGGQYGYTF.